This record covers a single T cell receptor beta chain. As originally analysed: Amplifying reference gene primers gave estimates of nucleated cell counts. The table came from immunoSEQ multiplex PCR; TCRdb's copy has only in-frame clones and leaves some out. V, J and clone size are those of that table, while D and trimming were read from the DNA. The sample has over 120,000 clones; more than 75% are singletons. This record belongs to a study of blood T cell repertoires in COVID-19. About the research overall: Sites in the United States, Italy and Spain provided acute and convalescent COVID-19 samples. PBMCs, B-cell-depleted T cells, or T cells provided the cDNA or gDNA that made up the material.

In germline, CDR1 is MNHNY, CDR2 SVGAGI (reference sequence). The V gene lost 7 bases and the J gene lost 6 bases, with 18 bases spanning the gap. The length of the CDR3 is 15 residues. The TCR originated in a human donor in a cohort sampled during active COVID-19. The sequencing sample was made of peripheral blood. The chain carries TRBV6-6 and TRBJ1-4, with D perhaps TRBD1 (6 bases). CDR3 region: CASTPLGAGHEKLFF. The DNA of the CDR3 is TGTGCCAGCACCCCACTGGGGGCAGGTCATGAAAAACTGTTTTTT.